This passage covers 18 T cell receptor beta chains from one sample sequenced in a study of T cell responses to AZD1222 COVID-19 vaccine. TCRdb's table, derived via immunoSEQ multiplex PCR, lists solely in-frame clones and lacks some. The table records nearly 200,000 clones, under 95% of them present only once. The source material was peripheral blood, sampled 28 days after the second AZD1222 dose. The receptors were sampled from an adult who received the AZD1222 COVID-19 vaccine.

The rearrangement links TRBV5-1 to TRBJ1-5, with 12 bases identical to TRBD1. CDR1 is SGHRS, CDR2 YFSETQ, per germline. The CDR3 has 15 amino acids. The ends lost 5 bases at V and 6 bases at J; junction bases unmatched: 6. In DNA, the CDR3 is TGCGCCAGCAGGGCCGGGACAGGGGGCCGTCAGCCCCAGCATTTT. Encoded protein: CASRAGTGGRQPQHF. The full variable domain, with the rest looked up from reference TRBV5-1 and TRBJ1-5, is KAGVTQTPRYLIKTRGQQVTLSCSPISGHRSVSWYQQTPGQGLQFLFEYFSETQRNKGNFPGRFSGRQFSNSRSEMNVSTLELGDSALYLCASRAGTGGRQPQHFGDGTRLSIL.

V and J are TRBV2 and TRBJ1-5; TRBD1 might be the D (5 bases). From germline, CDR1 is SNHLY and CDR2 FYNNEI. The V gene lost 0 bases and the J gene lost 2 bases, with 8 bases spanning the gap. The CDR3 is made up of 15 amino acids. The CDR3 nucleotides read TGTGCCAGCAGTGAAGCGGGGACCCGCAATCAGCCCCAGCATTTT. This gives the protein CASSEAGTRNQPQHF.

The chain combines TRBV6-2 or TRBV6-3 with TRBJ1-1; D is possibly TRBD1 (6 bases). Between the trimmed V and J ends, which lost 4 bases and 1 base, there was a span of 10 bases. The CDR3 runs to 14 residues. Germline V CDR1 and CDR2: MNHEY, SVGEGT. The CDR3 sequence is CASSFGQPNTEAFF. DNA of the CDR3: TGTGCCAGCAGTTTCGGACAGCCGAACACTGAAGCTTTCTTT.

The chain combines TRBV5-4 with TRBJ2-3, with D possibly TRBD2 on 6 matching bases. The CDR3 has 19 residues. V gave up 1 base and J gave up 2 bases, with 23 bases separating them. The germline CDR1 and CDR2 sequences are SGHNT and YYREEE (reference sequence). The CDR3 sequence is CASSLYPPGLSALTDTQYF. The CDR3 DNA is TGTGCCAGCAGCTTGTATCCCCCGGGACTTTCAGCCCTCACAGATACGCAGTATTTT.

The chain recombines TRBV20-1 with TRBJ1-6; D remains unclear. With 6 bases removed from V and 14 bases from J, the gap between germline ends came to 14 bases. The CDR3 runs to 11 residues. Per the germline V gene, CDR1 is DFQATT and CDR2 is SNEGSKA (reference sequence). DNA for the CDR3: TGCAGTGCGCTGTCCGAGGCGGCCCTCCACTTT. This gives the protein CSALSEAALHF.

This clone has only one observation. The V and J genes are TRBV4-1 and TRBJ2-3, with TRBD2 matching over 8 bases. Germline CDR1 MGHRA, CDR2 YSYEKL. The CDR3 totals 18 residues. J gave up 0 bases and V 4 bases, and 12 bases lay outside the gene matches. The CDR3 here is CASSPQGAGEPSTDTQYF. CDR3 DNA: TGCGCCAGCAGCCCCCAAGGAGCGGGGGAACCTAGCACAGATACGCAGTATTTT.

The rearrangement uses TRBV5-6 and TRBJ2-7; D ambiguous. Trimming removed 1 base at V and 6 bases at J, with 8 bases between. Per the germline V gene, CDR1 is SGHDT and CDR2 is YYEEEE. This CDR3 region has 12 residues. The CDR3 loop is CASSLKASEQYF. DNA for the CDR3: TGTGCCAGCAGCTTGAAAGCCTCCGAGCAGTACTTC. Combining the CDR3 with reference TRBV5-6 and TRBJ2-7 gives the whole variable domain DAGVTQSPTHLIKTRGQQVTLRCSPKSGHDTVSWYQQALGQGPQFIFQYYEEEERQRGNFPDRFSGHQFPNYSSELNVNALLLGDSALYLCASSLKASEQYFGPGTRLTVT.

This chain joins TRBV19 and TRBJ2-3; D is perhaps TRBD2 (5 bases). The CDR3 loop spans 15 amino acids. CDR1 LNHDA and CDR2 SQIVND come from the germline V gene (reference sequence). Between the trimmed V and J ends, which lost 4 bases and 6 bases, there was a span of 17 bases. CDR3 loop: CASSKRANRGDTQYF. As DNA, the CDR3 is TGTGCCAGTAGTAAGAGGGCTAATCGAGGTGATACGCAGTATTTT.

The V and J genes are TRBV6-5 and TRBJ1-2; D possibly corresponds to TRBD1 (6 bases). CDR1 and CDR2 (germline): MNHEY, SVGAGI. The V end was cut by 4 bases, the J end by 7 bases, with 10 bases between. CDR3 length: 12 residues. CDR3 DNA sequence: TGTGCCAGCAGTTTCAACAGGGCTGGCTACACCTTC. Its translation is CASSFNRAGYTF.

The V call is TRBV5-1, the J call TRBJ1-1; D unclear. The germline V gene has CDR1 SGHRS and CDR2 YFSETQ. V lost 4 bases and J lost 6, with 19 bases in between. This CDR3 has 15 amino acids. The CDR3 sequence: CASSPRTGSGAEAFF. The CDR3 DNA is TGCGCCAGCAGCCCCCGCACCGGATCTGGCGCTGAAGCTTTCTTT.

J is TRBJ2-7 and V is TRBV10-3; perhaps D is TRBD1 or TRBD2 (5 bases each). The CDR3 runs 15 residues. Per the germline V gene, CDR1 is ENHRY and CDR2 is SYGVKD. Trimming removed 3 bases from V and 0 bases from J, with 12 bases in between. The CDR3 region has the DNA TGTGCCATCAGTGATTCTAGAGGGGACTCCTACGAGCAGTACTTC. This codes for CAISDSRGDSYEQYF.

The J gene is TRBJ1-1, the V gene TRBV27, with 9 bases lining up with TRBD1. The germline CDR1 and CDR2 sequences are MNHEY and SMNVEV (reference sequence). This CDR3 has 16 residues. The ends lost 2 bases at V and 9 bases at J; junction bases unmatched: 13. The chain's CDR3 is CASSLGEPGQGFKAFF. DNA of the CDR3: TGTGCCAGCAGTTTAGGGGAACCGGGACAGGGCTTTAAAGCTTTCTTT.

This clone occurred a few times. V is TRBV7-9 and J is TRBJ2-7; D is undetermined. Germline lookup yields CDR1 SEHNR and CDR2 FQNEAQ (reference sequence). Trimming removed 0 bases from V and 2 bases from J, with 8 bases in between. The length of the CDR3 is 14 residues. The CDR3 here is CASSLAGWAYEQYF. The CDR3 DNA follows: TGTGCCAGCAGCTTAGCCGGATGGGCCTACGAGCAGTACTTC. The entire variable domain, with the rest obtained from reference TRBV7-9 and TRBJ2-7, is as follows: DTGVSQNPRHKITKRGQNVTFRCDPISEHNRLYWYRQTLGQGPEFLTYFQNEAQLEKSRLLSDRFSAERPKGSFSTLEIQRTEQGDSAMYLCASSLAGWAYEQYFGPGTRLTVT.

The chain employs TRBV18 and TRBJ1-1, with no clear D. The CDR3 contains 11 residues. Germline assignment: CDR1 KGHSH and CDR2 LQKENI. The ends were cut back, 1 base at V and 6 bases at J, with 3 bases in the middle. The DNA for the CDR3 is TGTGCCAGCTCACCACTGCCTGAAGCTTTCTTT. This codes for CASSPLPEAFF.

A word on this clone: Different DNA sequences within this sample yield the same CDR3. The J gene is TRBJ2-7, the V gene TRBV6-5; 11 bases align to TRBD1. This CDR3 is built from 15 residues. V lost 0 bases and J lost 2; bases outside the gene matches: 0. Germline values: CDR1 MNHEY, CDR2 SVGAGI. CDR3 protein: CASSYSGQGAYEQYF. The CDR3 coding sequence is TGTGCCAGCAGTTACTCGGGACAGGGGGCCTACGAGCAGTACTTC.

CDR3 coding DNA: TGTGCCAGCAGCCCCTGGGACAGCGGCTACTACAATGAGCAGTTCTTC. Protein: CASSPWDSGYYNEQFF. The chain has TRBV7-9 and TRBJ2-1; TRBD1 matches 7 bases. J was trimmed by 3 bases and V by 5 bases; bases with no gene match: 10. The germline CDR1 and CDR2 sequences are SEHNR and FQNEAQ (reference sequence). This CDR3 is 16 amino acids long.

This chain uses TRBV24-1 with TRBJ1-6; 11 nucleotides line up with TRBD1. This CDR3 spans 14 amino acids. V gave up 7 bases and J gave up 9 bases; unmatched junction bases: 4. Per the germline V gene, CDR1 is KGHDR and CDR2 is SFDVKD. The CDR3 spells CATSPGTGGSPLHF. For the CDR3, the DNA is TGTGCCACCAGCCCCGGGACAGGGGGTTCACCCCTCCACTTT.

This chain connects TRBV15 to TRBJ2-6; D is unresolved. Germline lookup yields CDR1 LNHNV and CDR2 YYDKDF (reference sequence). CDR3 length equals 16 residues. Trimming stripped 1 base from V and 0 bases from J, with 7 bases between. CDR3 in amino acids: CATSRGLFSGANVLTF. The CDR3 DNA sequence: TGTGCCACCAGCAGAGGACTTTTCTCTGGGGCCAACGTCCTGACTTTC.